This T cell receptor beta chain comes out of a study of shared clonotypes between healthy human individuals. Study as a whole: Donor ages ranged 18 to 49 years: a couple of women, three men.

Here immunoSEQ multiplex PCR was the method, and the copy in TCRdb shows in-frame clones only, minus some. The table includes over 850,000 clones, around 78% detected once. General study findings and limits: Clonotype sharing among donors likely depends on sequencing depth. Naive subsets typically showed greater estimated richness than memory subsets.

This clone has only one observation. Its antigen is unidentified. This CDR3 comprises 15 residues. Deletions cut 4 bases from V and 0 bases from J, with 13 bases between. Germline V gene data show CDR1 as LNHDA and CDR2 as SQIVND (reference sequence). Subsets obtained from CD4+ cells comprised CD45RA+ naive and CD45RA-negative memory cells. The chain recombines TRBV19 with TRBJ2-7, with D unresolved. Sequenced sample: memory CD4+ T cells from PBMCs. As for subset: CD45RA-negative fraction. The source is a man aged 18 to 35 in good health. Some clones in this sample may be carry-over from other donors' samples. CDR3 residues: CASSTWTESSYEQYF. CDR3 nucleotides: TGTGCCAGTAGTACATGGACGGAGAGCTCCTACGAGCAGTACTTC.